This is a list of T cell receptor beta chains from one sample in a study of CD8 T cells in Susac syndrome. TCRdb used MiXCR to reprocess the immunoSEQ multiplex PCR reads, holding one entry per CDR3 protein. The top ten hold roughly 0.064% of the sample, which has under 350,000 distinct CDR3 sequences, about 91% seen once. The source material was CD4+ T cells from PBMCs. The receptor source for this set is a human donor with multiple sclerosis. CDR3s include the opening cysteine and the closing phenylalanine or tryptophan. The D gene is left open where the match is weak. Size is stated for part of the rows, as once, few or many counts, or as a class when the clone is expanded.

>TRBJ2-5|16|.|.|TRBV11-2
TGTGCCAGCAGCTTAGTTCGACGGTGGGATGAGGAGACCCAGTACTTC
CASSLVRRWDEETQYF
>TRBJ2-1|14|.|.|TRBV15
TGTGCCACCAGCAGAGATCTGGCAAACAATGAGCAGTTCTTC
CATSRDLANNEQFF
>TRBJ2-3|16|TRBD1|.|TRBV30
TGTGCCTGTTTTGGGACAGGGGGCGCCGGCACAGATACGCAGTATTTT
CACFGTGGAGTDTQYF
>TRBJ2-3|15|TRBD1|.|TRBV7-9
TGTGCCAGCAGCTCGGACAGGGCCCGCACAGATACGCAGTATTTT
CASSSDRARTDTQYF
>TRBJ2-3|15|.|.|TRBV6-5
TGTGCCAGCAGCGCCAGGGGCAGAGGCACAGATACGCAGTATTTT
CASSARGRGTDTQYF
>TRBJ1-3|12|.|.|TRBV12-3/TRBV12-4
TGTGCCAGCACCTCCCCCGGAAACACCATATATTTT
CASTSPGNTIYF
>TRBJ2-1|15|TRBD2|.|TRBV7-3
TGTGCCAGCAGCTCCGGACTAGCGACTTACAATGAGCAGTTCTTC
CASSSGLATYNEQFF
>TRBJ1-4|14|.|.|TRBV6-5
TGTGCCAGCAGTTACCGAAAGGGTAGGGAAAAACTGTTTTTT
CASSYRKGREKLFF
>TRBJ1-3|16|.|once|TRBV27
TGTGCCAGCAGTCCCCGACTGATCAACTCTGGAAACACCATATATTTT
CASSPRLINSGNTIYF
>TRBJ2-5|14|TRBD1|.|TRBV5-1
TGCGCCAGCAACCCGACAGGGAGTTATGAGACCCAGTACTTC
CASNPTGSYETQYF
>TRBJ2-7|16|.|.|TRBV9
TGTGCCAGCAGCATAGGCGTCGGGCAGGGTAACAACGAGCAGTACTTC
CASSIGVGQGNNEQYF
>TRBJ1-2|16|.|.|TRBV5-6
TGTGCCAGCAGCTTGTATGGGGCTGGATTTGTCGGTGGCTACACCTTC
CASSLYGAGFVGGYTF
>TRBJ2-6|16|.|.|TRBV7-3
TGTGCCAGCAGCGTGGGACGCCGCTCTGGGGCCAACGTCCTGACTTTC
CASSVGRRSGANVLTF
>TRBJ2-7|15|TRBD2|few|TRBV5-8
TGTGCCAGCAGCTTGGGATCTAGCGGTTCCGTGTGGCAGTACTTC
CASSLGSSGSVWQYF
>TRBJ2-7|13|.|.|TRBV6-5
TGTGCCAGCAGCCGAGGACCGCCCTACGAGCAGTACTTC
CASSRGPPYEQYF
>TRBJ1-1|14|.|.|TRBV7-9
TGTGCCAGCAGCTTAGATGTTGTGAACACTGAAGCTTTCTTT
CASSLDVVNTEAFF
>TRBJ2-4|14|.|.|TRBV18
TGTGCCAGCTCACCAGGGCTAGGGTCCGGCATTCAGTACTTC
CASSPGLGSGIQYF
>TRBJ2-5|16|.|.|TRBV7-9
TGTGCCAGCAGCCCATCATTTCCAGGGGTTGCGGAGACCCAGTACTTC
CASSPSFPGVAETQYF
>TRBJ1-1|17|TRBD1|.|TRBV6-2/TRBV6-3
TGTGCCAGCAGTCCGCAACCGGGACAGGGAAGGGCTATTGAAGCTTTCTTT
CASSPQPGQGRAIEAFF
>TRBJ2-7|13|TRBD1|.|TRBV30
TGTGCCTGGACTAGGGGGACAGCCTACGAGCAGTACTTC
CAWTRGTAYEQYF
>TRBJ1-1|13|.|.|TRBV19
TGTGCCAGTAGTAGGAGGACAGAAAGTGAAGCTTTCTTT
CASSRRTESEAFF
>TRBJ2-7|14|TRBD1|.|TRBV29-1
TGCAGCGTCGCGAGACAGGGGGATGTCGACGAGCAGTACTTC
CSVARQGDVDEQYF
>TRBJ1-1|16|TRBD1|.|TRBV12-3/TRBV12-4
TGTGCCAGCAGCTCCGGGACAGGGAAGGGGGACACTGAAGCTTTCTTT
CASSSGTGKGDTEAFF
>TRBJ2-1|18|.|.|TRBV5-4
TGTGCCAGCAGCTCCTTGGACTCGGCTCAAACCCCCTACAATGAGCAGTTCTTC
CASSSLDSAQTPYNEQFF
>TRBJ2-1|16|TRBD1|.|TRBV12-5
TGTGCTAGTGGTTTGGTCCGGACAGGGCCCTACAATGAGCAGTTCTTC
CASGLVRTGPYNEQFF
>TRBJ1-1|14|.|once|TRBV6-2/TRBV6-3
TGTGCCAGCAGTTACCTGGGGATGAACACTGAAGCTTTCTTT
CASSYLGMNTEAFF
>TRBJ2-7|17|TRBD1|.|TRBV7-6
TGTGCCAGCAGCTCGGACAGGGGGCCATACCCTCCCTACGAGCAGTACTTC
CASSSDRGPYPPYEQYF
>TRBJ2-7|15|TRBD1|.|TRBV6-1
TGTGCCAGCAGTGATTGGGCTCGGGGACAGTACGAGCAGTACTTC
CASSDWARGQYEQYF
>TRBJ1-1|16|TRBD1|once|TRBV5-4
TGTGCCAGCAGCTCCGGACAGGGAAGGTTGGAGGGTGAAGCTTTCTTT
CASSSGQGRLEGEAFF
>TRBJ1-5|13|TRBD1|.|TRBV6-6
TGTGCCAGCACGGGACAGGTGCGCCAGCCCCAGCATTTT
CASTGQVRQPQHF
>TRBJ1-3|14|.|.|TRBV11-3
TGTGCCAGCAGCTTTGCAGGGAATGGAAACACCATATATTTT
CASSFAGNGNTIYF
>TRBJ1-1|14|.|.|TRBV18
TGTGCCAGCTCACCCGGGGGCTGGGGCACTGAAGCTTTCTTT
CASSPGGWGTEAFF
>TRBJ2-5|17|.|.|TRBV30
TGTGCCTGGAGCGCACCTCGGCCATCTTATAGCCGGGAGACCCAGTACTTC
CAWSAPRPSYSRETQYF
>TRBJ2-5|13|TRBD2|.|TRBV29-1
TGCAGCGTTGCGGTGGGAGGGGAAGAGACCCAGTACTTC
CSVAVGGEETQYF
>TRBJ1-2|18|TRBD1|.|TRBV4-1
TGCGCCAGCAGCCACGGAACCGGGGAGGGGGCTCTCTACTATGGCTACACCTTC
CASSHGTGEGALYYGYTF
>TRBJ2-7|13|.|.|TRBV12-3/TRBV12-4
TGTGCCAGCAGTTTCGGGGGACCCTACGAGCAGTACTTC
CASSFGGPYEQYF
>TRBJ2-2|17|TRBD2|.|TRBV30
TGTGCCTGGAGTGTATTACCTAGCGGGAGTTCAACCGGGGAGCTGTTTTTT
CAWSVLPSGSSTGELFF
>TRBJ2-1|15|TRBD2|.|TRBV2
TGTGCCAGCAGGCCGAAGCGGGGGATTATCAATGAGCAGTTCTTC
CASRPKRGIINEQFF
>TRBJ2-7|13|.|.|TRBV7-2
TGTGCCAGCAGCTTAGCCGGGTTCAACTTGCCGTACTTC
CASSLAGFNLPYF
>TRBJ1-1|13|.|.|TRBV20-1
TGCAGTGCGACCGACAGTTCGAACACTGAAGCTTTCTTT
CSATDSSNTEAFF
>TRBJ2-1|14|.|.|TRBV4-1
TGCGCCAGCAGCCAAAGGTGGATGGACAATGAGCAGTTCTTC
CASSQRWMDNEQFF
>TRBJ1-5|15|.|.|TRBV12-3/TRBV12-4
TGTGCCAGCAGTCCCTTTGGGGGGAGCAATCAGCCCCAGCATTTT
CASSPFGGSNQPQHF
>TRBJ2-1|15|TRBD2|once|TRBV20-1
TGCAGTGCCCGAGGGGCTAGCGGGAAATTCGATGAGCAGTTCTTC
CSARGASGKFDEQFF
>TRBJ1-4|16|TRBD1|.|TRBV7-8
TGTGCCAGCAGCTTCCAGGGGGTCGCAACTAATGAAAAACTGTTTTTT
CASSFQGVATNEKLFF
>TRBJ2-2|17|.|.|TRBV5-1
TGCGCCAGCAGCTTGACAGGCCAGACAGCGAACACCGGGGAGCTGTTTTTT
CASSLTGQTANTGELFF